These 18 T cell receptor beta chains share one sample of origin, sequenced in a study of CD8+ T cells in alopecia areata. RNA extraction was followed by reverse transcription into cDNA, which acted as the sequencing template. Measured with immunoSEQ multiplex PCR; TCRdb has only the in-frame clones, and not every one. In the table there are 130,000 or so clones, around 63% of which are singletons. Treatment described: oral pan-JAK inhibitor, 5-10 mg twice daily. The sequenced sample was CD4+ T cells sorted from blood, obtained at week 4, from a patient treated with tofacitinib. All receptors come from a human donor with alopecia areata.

DNA for the CDR3: TGTGCCAGCAGCGGGAGCTCTGGGGCCAACGTCCTGACTTTC. It specifies CASSGSSGANVLTF. This chain connects TRBV7-2 to TRBJ2-6, with D tentatively TRBD2 (5 bases). Trimming cost V 5 bases and J 0 bases, with 5 bases left between them. The germline V gene has CDR1 SGHTA and CDR2 FQGNSA. This CDR3 contains 14 residues. Full variable domain (remainder filled in from reference TRBV7-2 and TRBJ2-6): GAGVSQSPSNKVTEKGKDVELRCDPISGHTALYWYRQSLGQGLEFLIYFQGNSAPDKSGLPSDRFSAERTGGSVSTLTIQRTQQEDSAVYLCASSGSSGANVLTFGAGSRLTVL.

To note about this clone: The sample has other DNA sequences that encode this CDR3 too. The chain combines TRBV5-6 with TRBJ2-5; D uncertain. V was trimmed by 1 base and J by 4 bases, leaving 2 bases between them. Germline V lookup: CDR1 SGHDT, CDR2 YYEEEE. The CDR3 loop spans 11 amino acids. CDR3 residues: CASSLRETQYF. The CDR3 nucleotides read TGTGCCAGCAGCTTGCGAGAGACCCAGTACTTC.

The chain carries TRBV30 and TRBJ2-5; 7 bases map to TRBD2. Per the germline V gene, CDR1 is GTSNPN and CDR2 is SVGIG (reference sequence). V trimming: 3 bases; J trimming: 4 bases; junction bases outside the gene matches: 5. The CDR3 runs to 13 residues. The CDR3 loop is CAWSQRGGETQYF. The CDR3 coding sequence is TGTGCCTGGAGCCAGCGGGGTGGAGAGACCCAGTACTTC.

CDR3 DNA: TGTGCCACCTTTCAGGGGGGGGACAATCAGCCCCAGCATTTT. It yields the protein CATFQGGDNQPQHF. This chain uses TRBV10-3 with TRBJ1-5; 7 nucleotides align to TRBD1. The V and J ends lost 10 bases and 3 bases, in that order; junction bases with no gene match: 9. The CDR3 has 14 amino acids. Germline V gene sequence: CDR1 ENHRY, CDR2 SYGVKD.

The DNA of the CDR3 is TGTGCCTGGAGTTACCGGGGTCCTCCTACCTACGAGCAGTACTTC. Protein sequence: CAWSYRGPPTYEQYF. This rearrangement joins TRBV30 to TRBJ2-7; weak D call: TRBD2 (5 bases). The length of the CDR3 is 15 residues. CDR1 is GTSNPN, CDR2 SVGIG, per germline (reference sequence). V lost 2 bases and J 2 bases, leaving 16 bases between the germline ends.

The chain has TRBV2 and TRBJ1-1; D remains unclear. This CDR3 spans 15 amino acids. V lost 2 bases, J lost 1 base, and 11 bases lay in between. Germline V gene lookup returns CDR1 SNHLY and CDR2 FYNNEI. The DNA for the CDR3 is TGTGCCAGCAGTGAAAGAGGGCGCGGGAACACTGAAGCTTTCTTT. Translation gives CASSERGRGNTEAFF.

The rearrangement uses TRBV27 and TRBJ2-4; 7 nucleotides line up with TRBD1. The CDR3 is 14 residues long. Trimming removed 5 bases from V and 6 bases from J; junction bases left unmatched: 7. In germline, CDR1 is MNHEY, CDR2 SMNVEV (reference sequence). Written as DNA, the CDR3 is TGTGCCAGCAGTCCGGACAGGCCATTAAACATTCAGTACTTC. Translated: CASSPDRPLNIQYF.

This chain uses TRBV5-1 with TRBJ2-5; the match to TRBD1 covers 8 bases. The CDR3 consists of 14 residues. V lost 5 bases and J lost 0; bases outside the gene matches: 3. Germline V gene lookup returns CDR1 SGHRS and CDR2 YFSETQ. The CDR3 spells CASRRQGYQETQYF. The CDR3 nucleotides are TGCGCCAGCAGGCGACAGGGGTACCAAGAGACCCAGTACTTC.

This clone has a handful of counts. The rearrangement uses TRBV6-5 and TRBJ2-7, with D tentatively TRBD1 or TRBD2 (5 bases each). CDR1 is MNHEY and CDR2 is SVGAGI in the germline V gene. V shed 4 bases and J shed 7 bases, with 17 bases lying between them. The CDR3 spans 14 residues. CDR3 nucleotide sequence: TGTGCCAGCAGTTCACCGGGACGCCCGCTGGAGCAGTACTTC. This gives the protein CASSSPGRPLEQYF.

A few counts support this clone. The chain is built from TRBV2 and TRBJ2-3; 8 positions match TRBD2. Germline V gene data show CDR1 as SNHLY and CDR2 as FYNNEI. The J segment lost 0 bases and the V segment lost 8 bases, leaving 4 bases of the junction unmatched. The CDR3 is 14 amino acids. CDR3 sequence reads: CASHAGGSTDTQYF. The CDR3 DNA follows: TGTGCCAGCCACGCGGGGGGAAGCACAGATACGCAGTATTTT.

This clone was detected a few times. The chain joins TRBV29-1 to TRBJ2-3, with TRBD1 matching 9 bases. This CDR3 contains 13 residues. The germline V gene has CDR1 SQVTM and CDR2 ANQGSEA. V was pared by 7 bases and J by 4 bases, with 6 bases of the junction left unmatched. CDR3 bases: TGCAGCGCGGACAGGGGAGGCGCAGATACGCAGTATTTT. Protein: CSADRGGADTQYF.

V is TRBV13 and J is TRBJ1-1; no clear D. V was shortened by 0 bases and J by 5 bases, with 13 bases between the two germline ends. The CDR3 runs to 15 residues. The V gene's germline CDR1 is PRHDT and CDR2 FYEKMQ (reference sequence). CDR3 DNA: TGTGCCAGCAGCTTAGGCGGCAGAGGGAGGACTGAAGCTTTCTTT. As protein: CASSLGGRGRTEAFF.

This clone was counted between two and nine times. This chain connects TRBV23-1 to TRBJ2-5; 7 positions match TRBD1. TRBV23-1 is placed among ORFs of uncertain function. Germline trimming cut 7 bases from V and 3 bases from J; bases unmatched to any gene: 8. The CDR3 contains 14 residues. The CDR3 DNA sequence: TGCGCCAGCACCTCCGGGACAGAGGAAGAGACCCAGTACTTC. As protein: CASTSGTEEETQYF.

CDR3 region: CASSRGGGPALFQETQYF. CDR3 bases: TGCGCCAGCAGCCGAGGGGGGGGACCAGCCCTATTTCAAGAGACCCAGTACTTC. This chain joins TRBV4-3 and TRBJ2-5; maybe TRBD2 (7 bases). Trimming shortened V by 4 bases and J by 2 bases, and 23 bases separated the two germline ends. In germline, CDR1 is LGHNA, CDR2 YSLEER. The CDR3 is 18 amino acids.

The CDR3 DNA reads TGCAGCGTCGCGGTTGGGAGCACAGATACGCAGTATTTT. This encodes CSVAVGSTDTQYF. This chain uses TRBV29-1 with TRBJ2-3; D is ambiguous. Looked up from germline, CDR1 is SQVTM and CDR2 is ANQGSEA. This CDR3 contains 13 residues. V lost 6 bases and J lost 0, with 10 bases in between.

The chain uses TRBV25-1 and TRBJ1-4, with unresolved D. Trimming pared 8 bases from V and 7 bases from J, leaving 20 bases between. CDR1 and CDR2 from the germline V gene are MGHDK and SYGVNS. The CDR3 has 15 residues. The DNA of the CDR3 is TGTGCCAGCGATTCAGCTCCCAGCTGGGGTGAAAAACTGTTTTTT. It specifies CASDSAPSWGEKLFF.

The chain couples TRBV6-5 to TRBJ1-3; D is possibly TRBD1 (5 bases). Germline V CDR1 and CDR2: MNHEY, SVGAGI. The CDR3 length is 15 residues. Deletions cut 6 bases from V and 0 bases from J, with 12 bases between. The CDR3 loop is CASRQTQGSGNTIYF. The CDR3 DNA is TGTGCCAGCAGGCAAACCCAGGGCTCTGGAAACACCATATATTTT.

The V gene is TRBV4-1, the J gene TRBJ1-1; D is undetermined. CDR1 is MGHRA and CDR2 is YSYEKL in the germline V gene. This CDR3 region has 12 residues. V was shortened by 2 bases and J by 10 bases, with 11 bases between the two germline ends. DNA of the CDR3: TGCGCCAGCAGCCAACCTCCCAGAGGAGCTTTCTTT. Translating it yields CASSQPPRGAFF.